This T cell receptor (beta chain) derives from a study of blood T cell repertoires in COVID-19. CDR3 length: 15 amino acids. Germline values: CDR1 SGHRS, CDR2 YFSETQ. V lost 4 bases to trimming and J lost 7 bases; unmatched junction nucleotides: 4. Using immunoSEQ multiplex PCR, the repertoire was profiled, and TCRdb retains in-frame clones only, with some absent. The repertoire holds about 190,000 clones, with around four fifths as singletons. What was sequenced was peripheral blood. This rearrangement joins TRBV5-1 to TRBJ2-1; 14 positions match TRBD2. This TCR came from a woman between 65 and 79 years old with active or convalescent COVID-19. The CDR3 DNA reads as TGCGCCAGCAGCACGGGACTAGCGGGAGAGAATGAGCAGTTCTTC. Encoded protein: CASSTGLAGENEQFF.